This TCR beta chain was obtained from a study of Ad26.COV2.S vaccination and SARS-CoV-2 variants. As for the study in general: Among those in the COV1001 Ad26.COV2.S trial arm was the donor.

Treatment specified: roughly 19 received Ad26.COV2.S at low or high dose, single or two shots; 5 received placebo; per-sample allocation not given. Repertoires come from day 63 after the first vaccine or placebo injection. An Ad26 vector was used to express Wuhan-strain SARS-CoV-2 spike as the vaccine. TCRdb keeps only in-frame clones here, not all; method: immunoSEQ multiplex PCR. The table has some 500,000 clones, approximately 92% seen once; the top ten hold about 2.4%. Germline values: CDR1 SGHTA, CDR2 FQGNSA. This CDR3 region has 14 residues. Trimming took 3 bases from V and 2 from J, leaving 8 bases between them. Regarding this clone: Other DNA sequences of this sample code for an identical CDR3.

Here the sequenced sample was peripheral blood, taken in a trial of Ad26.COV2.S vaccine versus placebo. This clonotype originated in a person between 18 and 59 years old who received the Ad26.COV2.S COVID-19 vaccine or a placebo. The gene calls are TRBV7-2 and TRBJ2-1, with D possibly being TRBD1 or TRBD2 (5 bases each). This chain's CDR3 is CASSLGPTYNEQFF. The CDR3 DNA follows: TGTGCCAGCAGCTTGGGACCAACCTACAATGAGCAGTTCTTC.